This record covers a single T cell receptor (beta chain). This clone's antigen is unknown. No per-base quality is available; no much larger clone lies one base away. Intraepithelial and lamina propria lymphocytes were isolated from graft specimens using dithiothreitol, EDTA incubations and collagenase D digestion. Bulk TCR-beta sequencing was performed on serial intestinal graft biopsy specimens collected as late as 600 days after transplant. This record belongs to a study of graft-versus-host responses after intestinal transplantation (TCRdb year 2021). For the study in its entirety: The transplants that recipients got were multivisceral, liver-intestinal, or isolated intestinal. Every recipient was given anti-thymocyte globulin induction, then maintenance tacrolimus and steroids for two to three years. The cohort enrolled around 23 intestinal transplant recipients including one retransplant, and a few patients lacking pretransplant specimens were excluded. After intestinal transplantation, graft-versus-host and host-versus-graft alloreactive T cell clones in the graft, circulation and bone marrow were tracked using bulk TCR-beta CDR3 sequencing. A peak of at least 4% donor T cells among recipient peripheral blood mononuclear cells was the definition used for donor T cell macrochimerism. Alloreactive clones were identified by sequencing pre-transplant mixed lymphocyte reaction products and comparing them with unstimulated pre-transplant donor and recipient T cells. Rather than going through the commercial service, samples from three later patients were sequenced in-house on an Illumina MiSeq and processed with MiXCR.

A distance of 19 bases separates the germline ends of V and J, which lose 6 bases and 5 bases respectively. The germline V gene (reference sequence) specifies MNHNY as CDR1 and SVGAGI as CDR2. From its cysteine to its phenylalanine, the CDR3 spans 15 amino acids. Kept here is only the CDR3 DNA, which spans 45 bases and is read in frame from base 1. Library preparation used the immunoSEQ multiplex PCR assay. For most patients, high-throughput TCR-beta CDR3 sequencing of genomic DNA was performed by Adaptive Biotechnologies. The authors' pipeline ran thus. Adaptive's ImmunoSEQ software supplied the TCR sequencing data for 18 patients, while MiXCR and VDJtools were used to process three other patients. Because the origin of CDR3 nucleotide sequences shared between donor and recipient could not be assigned, those sequences were removed. To count as alloreactive, a clone needed at least 2-fold expansion over unstimulated cells and a minimum CFSE-low frequency of 0.002% (template counts) or 0.001% (read counts). Clones detected in sequenced pre-transplant spleen, lymph node, or MLR CFSE-low populations of the donor or recipient were defined as mappable. Cumulative frequency of alloreactive clones was calculated as a percentage of all sequences weighted by copy number. The immuneACCESS repertoire file appears here via TCRdb, limited to in-frame rearrangements. These files lack a portion of the clones; in checked studies, under half of the deficit traces to unresolved V genes, and the cause of the others is not known. V and J calls and clone size follow that table, whereas D and trimming were derived from the DNA. The sample contains about 15,000 clones, under 70% of them found a single time. In total, the top ten clones hold 9% of the sample.

What the study reported, not specific to this receptor: Early after transplant, peak levels of circulating GvH clones were associated with declines in HvG clones. GvH clones were detected in recipient bone marrow, and some appeared earlier in ileal mucosa or blood, consistent with an intestinal mucosal origin. Patients with donor T cell macrochimerism had high GvH to HvG T cell clonal ratios in their allografts. The conclusions were limited by the relatively low number and heterogeneity of the intestinal transplant patients.

This receptor chain uses TRBV6-6 and TRBJ1-1, with the D gene not clear enough to name. The source of this sequence is a human patient who received an intestinal transplant, so some T cells may come from the graft donor. The sample was ileum tissue, taken almost 700 days after intestinal transplantation. This receptor has the CDR3 CASSPSRPVLTEAFF. DNA sequence: TGTGCCAGCAGCCCGTCTCGTCCCGTTTTAACTGAAGCTTTCTTT.